This section outlines one TCR beta chain sequence together with its context. J was trimmed by 5 bases and V by 9 bases; bases with no gene match: 7. Germline V gene sequence: CDR1 MNHNY, CDR2 SVGAGI (reference sequence). There are 13 residues in the CDR3. The source of the sample is a study of blood T cell repertoires in COVID-19. Study background: The United States, Italy and Spain supplied acute and convalescent COVID-19 samples. T cells, B-cell-depleted T cells, or PBMCs supplied cDNA or gDNA.

This table comes from immunoSEQ multiplex PCR, and its TCRdb copy is limited to in-frame clones, with some not included. The sample holds 250,000 to 350,000 clones, around 89% seen once. The rearrangement joins TRBV6-6 to TRBJ1-5, with 7 bases lining up with TRBD1. Sample: peripheral blood. The clonotype originates from a man aged 30 to 39 with acute or convalescent COVID-19. CDR3 DNA sequence: TGTGCCAGTACAGGGGCTTTTTATCAGCCCCAGCATTTT. It yields the protein CASTGAFYQPQHF.